This T cell receptor (beta chain) was identified in a study of control samples from healthy donors and cancer patients. Method: immunoSEQ multiplex PCR; TCRdb's copy keeps in-frame clones and lacks some. The data contain under 200,000 clones, around 94% of them singletons. The CDR3 runs 14 residues. The germline CDR1 and CDR2 sequences are SGDLS and YYNGEE. Trimming took 4 bases from V and 0 from J, leaving 8 bases between them. This clone was recorded only once. The rearrangement uses TRBV9 and TRBJ1-3; D is possibly TRBD1 (5 bases). Sample: PBMCs. This clonotype was sampled from a man aged 55 to 70 with colorectal cancer. CDR3 coding DNA: TGTGCCAGCAGCACAGGCCACTCTGGAAACACCATATATTTT. Protein: CASSTGHSGNTIYF. Using reference TRBV9 and TRBJ1-3 for the parts outside the CDR3, the full variable domain is DSGVTQTPKHLITATGQRVTLRCSPRSGDLSVYWYQQSLDQGLQFLIQYYNGEERAKGNILERFSAQQFPDLHSELNLSSLELGDSALYFCASSTGHSGNTIYFGEGSWLTVV.